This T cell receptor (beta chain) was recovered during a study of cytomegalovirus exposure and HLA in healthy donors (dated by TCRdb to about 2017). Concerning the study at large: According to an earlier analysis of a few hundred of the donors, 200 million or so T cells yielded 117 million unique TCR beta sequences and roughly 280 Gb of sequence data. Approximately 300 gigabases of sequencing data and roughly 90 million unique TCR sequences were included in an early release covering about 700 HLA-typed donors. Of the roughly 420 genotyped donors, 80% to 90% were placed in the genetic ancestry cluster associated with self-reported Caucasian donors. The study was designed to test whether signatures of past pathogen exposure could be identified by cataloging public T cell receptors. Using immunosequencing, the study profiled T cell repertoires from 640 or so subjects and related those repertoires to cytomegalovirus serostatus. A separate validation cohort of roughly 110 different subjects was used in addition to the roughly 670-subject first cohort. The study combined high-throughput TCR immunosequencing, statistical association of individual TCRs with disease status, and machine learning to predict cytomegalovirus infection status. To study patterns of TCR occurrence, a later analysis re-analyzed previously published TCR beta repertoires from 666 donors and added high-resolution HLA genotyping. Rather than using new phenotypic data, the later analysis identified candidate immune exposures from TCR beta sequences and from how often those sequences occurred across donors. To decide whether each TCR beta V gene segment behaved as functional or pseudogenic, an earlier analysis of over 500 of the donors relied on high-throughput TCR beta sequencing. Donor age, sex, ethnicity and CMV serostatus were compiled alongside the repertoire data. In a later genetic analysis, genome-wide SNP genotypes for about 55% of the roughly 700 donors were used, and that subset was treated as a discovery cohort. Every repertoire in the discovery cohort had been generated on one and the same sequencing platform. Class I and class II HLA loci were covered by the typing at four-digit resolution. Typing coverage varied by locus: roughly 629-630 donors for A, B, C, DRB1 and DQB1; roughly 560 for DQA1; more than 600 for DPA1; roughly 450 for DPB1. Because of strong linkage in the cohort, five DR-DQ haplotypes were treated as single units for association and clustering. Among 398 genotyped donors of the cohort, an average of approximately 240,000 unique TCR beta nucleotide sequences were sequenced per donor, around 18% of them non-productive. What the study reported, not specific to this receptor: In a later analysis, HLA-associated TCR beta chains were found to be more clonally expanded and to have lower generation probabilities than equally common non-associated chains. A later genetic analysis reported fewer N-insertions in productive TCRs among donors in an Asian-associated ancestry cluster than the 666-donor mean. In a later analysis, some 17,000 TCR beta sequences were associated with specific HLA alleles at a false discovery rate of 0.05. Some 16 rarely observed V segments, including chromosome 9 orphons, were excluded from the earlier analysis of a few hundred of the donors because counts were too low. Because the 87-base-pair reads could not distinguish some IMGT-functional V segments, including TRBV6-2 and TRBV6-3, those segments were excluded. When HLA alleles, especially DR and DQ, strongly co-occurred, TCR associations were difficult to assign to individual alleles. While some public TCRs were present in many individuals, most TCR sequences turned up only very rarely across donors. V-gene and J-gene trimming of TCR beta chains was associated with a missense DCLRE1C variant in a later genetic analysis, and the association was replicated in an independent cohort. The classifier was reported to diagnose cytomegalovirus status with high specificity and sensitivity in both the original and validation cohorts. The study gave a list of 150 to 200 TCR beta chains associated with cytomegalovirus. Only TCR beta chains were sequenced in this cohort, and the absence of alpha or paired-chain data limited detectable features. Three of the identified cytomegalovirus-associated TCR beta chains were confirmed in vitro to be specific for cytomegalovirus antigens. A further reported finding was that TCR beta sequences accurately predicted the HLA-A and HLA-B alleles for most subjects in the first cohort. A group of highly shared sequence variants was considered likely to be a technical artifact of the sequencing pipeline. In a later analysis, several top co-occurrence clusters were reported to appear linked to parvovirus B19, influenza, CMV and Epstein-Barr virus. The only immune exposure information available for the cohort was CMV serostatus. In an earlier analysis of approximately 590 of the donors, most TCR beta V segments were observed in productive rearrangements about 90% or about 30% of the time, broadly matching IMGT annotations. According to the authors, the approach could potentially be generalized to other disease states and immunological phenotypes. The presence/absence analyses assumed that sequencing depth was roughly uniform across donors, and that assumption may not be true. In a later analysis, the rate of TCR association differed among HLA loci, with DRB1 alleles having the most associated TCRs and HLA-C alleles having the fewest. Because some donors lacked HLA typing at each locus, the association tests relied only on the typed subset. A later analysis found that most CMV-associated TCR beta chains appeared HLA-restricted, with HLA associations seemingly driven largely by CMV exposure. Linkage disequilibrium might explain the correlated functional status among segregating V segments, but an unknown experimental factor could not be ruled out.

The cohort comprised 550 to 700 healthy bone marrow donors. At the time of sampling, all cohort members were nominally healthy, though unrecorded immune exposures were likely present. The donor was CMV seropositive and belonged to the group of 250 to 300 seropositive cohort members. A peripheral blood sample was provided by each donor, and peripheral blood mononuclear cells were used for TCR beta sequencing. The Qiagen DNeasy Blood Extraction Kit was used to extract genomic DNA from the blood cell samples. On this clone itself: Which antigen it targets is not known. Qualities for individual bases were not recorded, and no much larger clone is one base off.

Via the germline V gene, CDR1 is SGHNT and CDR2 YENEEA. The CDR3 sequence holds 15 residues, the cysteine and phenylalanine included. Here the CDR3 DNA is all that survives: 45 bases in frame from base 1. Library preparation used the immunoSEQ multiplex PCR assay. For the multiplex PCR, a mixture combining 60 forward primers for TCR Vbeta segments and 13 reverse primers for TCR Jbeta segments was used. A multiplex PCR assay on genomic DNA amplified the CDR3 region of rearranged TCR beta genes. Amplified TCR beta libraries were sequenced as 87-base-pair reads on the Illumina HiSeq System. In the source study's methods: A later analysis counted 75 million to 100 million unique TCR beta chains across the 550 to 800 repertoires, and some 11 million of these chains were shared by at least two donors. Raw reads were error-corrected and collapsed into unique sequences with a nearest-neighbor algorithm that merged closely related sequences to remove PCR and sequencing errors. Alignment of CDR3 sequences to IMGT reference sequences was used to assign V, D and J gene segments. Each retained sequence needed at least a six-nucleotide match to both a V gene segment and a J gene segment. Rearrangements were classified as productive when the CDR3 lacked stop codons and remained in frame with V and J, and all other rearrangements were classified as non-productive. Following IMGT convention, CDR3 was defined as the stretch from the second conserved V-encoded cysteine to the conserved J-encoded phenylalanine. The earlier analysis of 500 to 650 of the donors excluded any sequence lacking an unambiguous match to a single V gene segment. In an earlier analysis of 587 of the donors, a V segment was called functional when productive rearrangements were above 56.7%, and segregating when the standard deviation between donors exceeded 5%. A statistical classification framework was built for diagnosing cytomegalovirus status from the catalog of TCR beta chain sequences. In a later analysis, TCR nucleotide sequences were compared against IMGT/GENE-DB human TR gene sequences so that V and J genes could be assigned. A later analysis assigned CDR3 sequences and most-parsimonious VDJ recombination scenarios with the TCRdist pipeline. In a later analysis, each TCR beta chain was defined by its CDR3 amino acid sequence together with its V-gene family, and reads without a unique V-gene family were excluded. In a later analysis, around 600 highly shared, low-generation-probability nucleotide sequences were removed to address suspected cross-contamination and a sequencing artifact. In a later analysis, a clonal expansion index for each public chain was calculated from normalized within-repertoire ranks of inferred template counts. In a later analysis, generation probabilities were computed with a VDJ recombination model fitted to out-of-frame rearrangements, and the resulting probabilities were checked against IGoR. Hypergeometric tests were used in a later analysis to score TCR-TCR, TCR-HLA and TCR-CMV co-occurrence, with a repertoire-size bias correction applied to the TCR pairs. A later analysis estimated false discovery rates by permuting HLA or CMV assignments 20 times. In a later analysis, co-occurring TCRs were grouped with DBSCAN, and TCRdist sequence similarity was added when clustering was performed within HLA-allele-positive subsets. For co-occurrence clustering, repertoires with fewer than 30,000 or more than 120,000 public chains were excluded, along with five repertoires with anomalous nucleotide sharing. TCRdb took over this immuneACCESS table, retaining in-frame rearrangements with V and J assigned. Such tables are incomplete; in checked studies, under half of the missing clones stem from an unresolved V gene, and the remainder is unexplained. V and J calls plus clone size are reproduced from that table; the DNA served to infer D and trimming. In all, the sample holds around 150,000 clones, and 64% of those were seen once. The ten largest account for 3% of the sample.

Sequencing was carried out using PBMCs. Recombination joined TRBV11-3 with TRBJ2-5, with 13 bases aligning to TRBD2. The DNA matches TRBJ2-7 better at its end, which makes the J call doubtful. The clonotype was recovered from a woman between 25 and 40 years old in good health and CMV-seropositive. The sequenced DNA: TGTGCCAGCAGCGCGGCGGGACTAGCGGGGTACGAGCAGTACTTC. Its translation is CASSAAGLAGYEQYF.